Sequencing of this T cell receptor (beta chain) was carried out in a study of cytomegalovirus exposure and HLA in healthy donors. Background on the study: In an early release, HLA-typed donors contributed 80 million to 95 million unique TCR sequences.

PCR employed 60 Vbeta and 13 Jbeta primers. Data came from immunoSEQ multiplex PCR; TCRdb stores just in-frame clones and leaves some out. The table lists 40,000 to 45,000 clones, approximately 55% of them singletons. V was clipped by 4 bases and J by 4 bases; unmatched bases: 6. CDR1 is SGHNT, CDR2 YYREEE, per germline (reference sequence). The CDR3 runs 14 residues. Overall study results and limits: Prediction of most subjects' HLA-A and HLA-B alleles by TCR beta sequences was reportedly accurate. In an earlier analysis, productive rearrangement rates for most beta V segments clustered near 87% or 30%.

Turning to this clone: Its antigen is still unknown.

The specimen was PBMCs. J is TRBJ1-1 and V is TRBV5-4; 8 bases agree with TRBD1. The receptor was isolated from a human donor in good health. This chain's CDR3 is CASSPVDRVTEAFF. The CDR3 bases are TGTGCCAGCAGCCCGGTGGACAGGGTCACTGAAGCTTTCTTT. Filled out from reference TRBV5-4 and TRBJ1-1, the complete variable domain reads ETGVTQSPTHLIKTRGQQVTLRCSSQSGHNTVSWYQQALGQGPQFIFQYYREEENGRGNFPPRFSGLQFPNYSSELNVNALELDDSALYLCASSPVDRVTEAFFGQGTRLTVV.